The clone carrying this T cell receptor (beta chain) has just one count. This specimen comes from a study of blood T cell repertoires in COVID-19. Study overall: Acute and convalescent COVID-19 samples came from the United States, Italy and Spain. Sources were T cells, B-cell-depleted T cells, or PBMCs; the material itself was cDNA or gDNA.

Per the original methods: Cell counts per sample came from amplifying reference gene primers. TCRdb keeps only in-frame clones here, not all; method: immunoSEQ multiplex PCR. The V and J calls and clone size are taken from that table; D and trimming were inferred from the DNA. This sample has fewer than 250,000 clones; less than 90% occur once, and the top ten carry around 0.76%. Germline CDR1 ENHRY, CDR2 SYGVKD. The junction had 8 bases not matched to a gene; V was cut back by 5 bases and J by 5 bases. This CDR3 comprises 15 residues. This rearrangement joins TRBV10-3 to TRBJ1-1, with TRBD1 matching 10 bases. The source of this sequence is a woman aged 70-85 years with acute or convalescent COVID-19. Sequences were obtained from peripheral blood. CDR3 bases: TGTGCCATCAGTCGGACAGGGGGACCTGGTACTGAAGCTTTCTTT. The encoded protein is CAISRTGGPGTEAFF.